A single sample gave rise to the 32 T cell receptor beta chains below, sequenced in a study of T cell responses to AZD1222 COVID-19 vaccine. Assay: immunoSEQ multiplex PCR; the TCRdb copy retains only in-frame clones and omits some. The data hold fewer than 120,000 clones, with 88% observed a single time. The sequencing here drew on peripheral blood, taken on day 0 of AZD1222 vaccination. The receptors originated from an adult in good health.

The chain uses TRBV29-1 and TRBJ2-1, with D tentatively TRBD2 (5 bases). The V end was cut by 4 bases, the J end by 7 bases, with 8 bases between. This CDR3 comprises 11 residues. Germline CDR1 and CDR2: SQVTM and ANQGSEA. The CDR3 reads CSVGSGNEQFF. CDR3 bases: TGCAGCGTTGGCTCGGGGAATGAGCAGTTCTTC.

The chain links TRBV3-1 (or the pseudogene TRBV3-2) to TRBJ2-7; 10 bases are a match to TRBD1. The V gene's germline CDR1 is LGHDT and CDR2 YNNKEL (reference sequence). This CDR3 region has 15 residues. Unmatched junction bases numbered 13, after V lost 7 bases and J lost 7 bases. The CDR3 sequence: CASIPGTGASGEQYF. Here the CDR3 DNA reads TGTGCCAGCATTCCCGGGACAGGGGCTTCTGGGGAGCAGTACTTC.

V and J are TRBV5-1 and TRBJ2-3; D might be TRBD1 (5 bases). This CDR3 has 15 residues. The germline V and J ends were trimmed by 4 bases and 0 bases, with 12 bases remaining between them. CDR1 and CDR2 (germline): SGHRS, YFSETQ. The DNA of the CDR3 is TGCGCCAGCAGCGCGGACACTACTAGCACAGATACGCAGTATTTT. As protein: CASSADTTSTDTQYF.

The chain joins TRBV20-1 to TRBJ1-1; D uncertain. This CDR3 spans 12 amino acids. V lost 3 bases and J lost 6, with 11 bases in between. Germline CDR1 reads DFQATT; CDR2 reads SNEGSKA (reference sequence). The CDR3 is CSASVGMAEAFF. The CDR3 DNA follows: TGCAGTGCTAGTGTCGGGATGGCTGAAGCTTTCTTT.

The rearrangement joins TRBV2 to TRBJ2-7, with 7 nucleotides matching TRBD1. J gave up 2 bases and V 5 bases, and 9 bases lay outside the gene matches. CDR1 is SNHLY, CDR2 FYNNEI, per germline. The CDR3 sequence is 15 residues long. The CDR3 DNA is TGTGCCAGCAGTCGACAGGGTATGAAGGCCTACGAGCAGTACTTC. This gives the protein CASSRQGMKAYEQYF. Looking up the rest from reference TRBV2 and TRBJ2-7 gives the full variable domain: EPEVTQTPSHQVTQMGQEVILRCVPISNHLYFYWYRQILGQKVEFLVSFYNNEISEKSEIFDDQFSVERPDGSNFTLKIRSTKLEDSAMYFCASSRQGMKAYEQYFGPGTRLTVT.

CDR3 coding DNA: TGTGCCAGCAGCAGCGAGTCTAGGAGTGAGCAGTTCTTC. As protein: CASSSESRSEQFF. V is TRBV5-8 and J is TRBJ2-1, with D unresolved. Per germline, CDR1 SGHTS and CDR2 YDEGEE. V gave up 4 bases and J gave up 9 bases, with 14 bases separating them. This CDR3 spans 13 amino acids.

The chain carries TRBV30 and TRBJ1-2; 8 bases align to TRBD1. Germline V gene sequence: CDR1 GTSNPN, CDR2 SVGIG (reference sequence). The CDR3 extends over 15 amino acids. Germline trimming cut 1 base from V and 4 bases from J; bases unmatched to any gene: 8. The CDR3 reads CAWSALTGALYGYTF. The CDR3 DNA reads as TGTGCCTGGAGTGCATTGACAGGGGCCCTCTATGGCTACACCTTC.

The gene calls are TRBV4-1 and TRBJ1-3; D uncertain. This CDR3 is 13 amino acids long. The germline CDR1 and CDR2 sequences are MGHRA and YSYEKL. Trimming took off 2 bases at V and 2 bases at J, with 4 bases between the two ends. CDR3 protein: CASSQSTGNTIYF. The CDR3 DNA sequence: TGCGCCAGCAGCCAAAGCACTGGAAACACCATATATTTT.

The V call is TRBV12-3 or TRBV12-4, the J call TRBJ2-7; D may be TRBD1 (7 bases). V was cut by 6 bases and J by 6 bases, with 15 bases left in between. The CDR3 is 13 residues long. The DNA for the CDR3 is TGTGCCAGCAGCCAGGGGGGCCGAATCGAGCAGTACTTC. Translation gives CASSQGGRIEQYF.

This chain joins TRBV4-2 and TRBJ2-5; no firm D call. V was pared by 0 bases and J by 5 bases, with 13 bases between. CDR1 is LGHNA and CDR2 is YNFKEQ in the germline V gene. This CDR3 has 15 residues. The chain's CDR3 is CASSQERYSEETQYF. The CDR3 region has the DNA TGTGCCAGCAGCCAAGAAAGATACAGCGAGGAGACCCAGTACTTC.

The DNA for the CDR3 is TGCGCCAGCAGTGCGAACCAGGAAAAACTGTTTTTT. As protein: CASSANQEKLFF. This sequence joins TRBV10-1 and TRBJ1-4; no firm D call. Deletions cut 4 bases from V and 8 bases from J, with 8 bases between. From germline, CDR1 is WNHNN and CDR2 SYGVQD (reference sequence). This CDR3 is 12 amino acids long.

Comment on this clone: One end of the junction does not line up with germline, which may come from a read error. This chain links TRBV6-5 with TRBJ2-2; either TRBD1 or TRBD2 may fit D (6 bases each). The CDR3 runs 15 residues. The V gene's germline CDR1 is MNHEY and CDR2 SVGAGI. CDR3 sequence (DNA): TGTGCCGGCAGGGGACTGGGGTCTTACACCGGGGAGCTGTTTTTT. Its protein is CAGRGLGSYTGELFF.

This chain joins TRBV5-1 and TRBJ2-7, with a tentative D call TRBD1 (5 bases). V dropped 3 bases and J dropped 6 bases, with 16 bases sitting between them. CDR1 is SGHRS, CDR2 YFSETQ, per germline. The CDR3 runs to 14 residues. As DNA, the CDR3 is TGCGCCAGCAGCTCAAGTGGGCAGGGTAGCGAGCAGTACTTC. Translation: CASSSSGQGSEQYF. The variable domain in full, completed from reference TRBV5-1 and TRBJ2-7, reads KAGVTQTPRYLIKTRGQQVTLSCSPISGHRSVSWYQQTPGQGLQFLFEYFSETQRNKGNFPGRFSGRQFSNSRSEMNVSTLELGDSALYLCASSSSGQGSEQYFGPGTRLTVT.

The chain has TRBV6-5 and TRBJ1-5; D perhaps matches TRBD1 (5 bases). Germline lookup yields CDR1 MNHEY and CDR2 SVGAGI. The CDR3 extends over 13 amino acids. Trimming shortened V by 7 bases and J by 4 bases, and 11 bases separated the two germline ends. CDR3 amino acids: CASKTAGNQPQHF. Written as DNA, the CDR3 is TGTGCCAGCAAGACAGCAGGGAATCAGCCCCAGCATTTT.

The chain recombines TRBV4-1 with TRBJ1-1; maybe TRBD1 (5 bases). CDR3 size: 16 residues. Trimming removed 5 bases at V and 1 base at J, with 17 bases between. Germline-derived CDR1 and CDR2 are MGHRA and YSYEKL. The CDR3 region is CASSTRDGAGNTEAFF. In nucleotides, the CDR3 is TGCGCCAGCAGCACCCGTGATGGGGCCGGGAACACTGAAGCTTTCTTT.

The gene calls are TRBV30 and TRBJ1-2; unclear D gene. CDR3 size: 13 residues. V was cut by 0 bases and J by 5 bases, with 10 bases left in between. CDR1 GTSNPN and CDR2 SVGIG come from the germline V gene (reference sequence). This chain's CDR3 is CAWSVPPSYGYTF. DNA for the CDR3: TGTGCCTGGAGTGTACCCCCTTCATATGGCTACACCTTC.

This clone was seen a handful of times. This rearrangement joins TRBV7-9 to TRBJ1-1; a weak D match, TRBD1 (6 bases). The CDR3 is 13 amino acids. Germline V gene lookup returns CDR1 SEHNR and CDR2 FQNEAQ (reference sequence). The V end was cut by 11 bases, the J end by 0 bases, with 13 bases between. CDR3 amino acids: CAGETGMNTEAFF. The CDR3, as DNA: TGTGCCGGAGAGACAGGTATGAACACTGAAGCTTTCTTT.

The chain carries TRBV19 and TRBJ1-2; D may be TRBD1 (6 bases). This CDR3 comprises 13 residues. Germline lookup yields CDR1 LNHDA and CDR2 SQIVND (reference sequence). V was shortened by 6 bases and J by 6 bases, with 14 bases between the two germline ends. The CDR3 sequence is CASRRGESDGYTF. CDR3 in DNA: TGTGCCAGTAGAAGGGGGGAATCAGATGGCTACACCTTC. Complete variable domain (other parts from reference TRBV19 and TRBJ1-2): DGGITQSPKYLFRKEGQNVTLSCEQNLNHDAMYWYRQDPGQGLRLIYYSQIVNDFQKGDIAEGYSVSREKKESFPLTVTSAQKNPTAFYLCASRRGESDGYTFGSGTRLTVV.

This chain links TRBV7-9 with TRBJ2-2; TRBD1 matches 8 bases. The germline V gene has CDR1 SEHNR and CDR2 FQNEAQ (reference sequence). V was pared by 1 base and J by 5 bases, with 3 bases of the junction left unmatched. This CDR3 is 15 amino acids long. CDR3 in amino acids: CASSLDYRGTGELFF. For the CDR3, the DNA is TGTGCCAGCAGCTTAGACTACAGGGGGACCGGGGAGCTGTTTTTT. Drawing the rest from reference TRBV7-9 and TRBJ2-2, the complete variable domain is DTGVSQNPRHKITKRGQNVTFRCDPISEHNRLYWYRQTLGQGPEFLTYFQNEAQLEKSRLLSDRFSAERPKGSFSTLEIQRTEQGDSAMYLCASSLDYRGTGELFFGEGSRLTVL.

This chain links TRBV10-2 with TRBJ1-4, with 8 bases identical to TRBD1. CDR1 and CDR2 from the germline V gene are WSHSY and SAAADI. V gave up 6 bases and J gave up 3 bases; unmatched junction bases: 12. CDR3 length: 17 amino acids. The CDR3 nucleotides are TGCGCCAGCAGCCCGACAGGGGTTACGCTCTCTAATGAAAAACTGTTTTTT. The encoded protein is CASSPTGVTLSNEKLFF.

The gene calls are TRBV2 and TRBJ2-7; a possible D gene is TRBD2 (5 bases). The CDR3 contains 13 residues. The V gene lost 7 bases and the J gene lost 3 bases, with 13 bases spanning the gap. Germline CDR1 SNHLY, CDR2 FYNNEI. CDR3 residues: CASMRAVLYEQYF. The CDR3, as DNA: TGTGCCAGCATGAGGGCTGTTCTCTACGAGCAGTACTTC. The entire variable domain, with the rest obtained from reference TRBV2 and TRBJ2-7, is as follows: EPEVTQTPSHQVTQMGQEVILRCVPISNHLYFYWYRQILGQKVEFLVSFYNNEISEKSEIFDDQFSVERPDGSNFTLKIRSTKLEDSAMYFCASMRAVLYEQYFGPGTRLTVT.

J is TRBJ2-7 and V is TRBV5-6; 9 positions match TRBD2. The CDR3 covers 18 residues. Germline V gene data show CDR1 as SGHDT and CDR2 as YYEEEE. Unmatched junction bases numbered 17, after V lost 2 bases and J lost 5 bases. This chain's CDR3 is CASSFLKGEAGGWHEQYF. CDR3 bases: TGTGCCAGCAGCTTCCTGAAGGGCGAAGCGGGAGGATGGCACGAGCAGTACTTC. The complete variable domain, with remaining parts taken from reference TRBV5-6 and TRBJ2-7, reads DAGVTQSPTHLIKTRGQQVTLRCSPKSGHDTVSWYQQALGQGPQFIFQYYEEEERQRGNFPDRFSGHQFPNYSSELNVNALLLGDSALYLCASSFLKGEAGGWHEQYFGPGTRLTVT.

The table lists this clone with a count of one. The chain has TRBV7-8 and TRBJ2-3; a weak D match, TRBD2 (5 bases). Germline loops: CDR1 SGHVS, CDR2 FQNEAQ. The length of the CDR3 is 15 residues. Trimming took 3 bases from V and 2 from J, leaving 12 bases between them. CDR3 sequence reads: CASSFISAITDTQYF. CDR3 nucleotide sequence: TGTGCCAGCAGCTTTATTAGCGCAATCACAGATACGCAGTATTTT.

The chain links TRBV29-1 to TRBJ1-1, with 10 positions matching TRBD1. The CDR3 is 15 amino acids. With 3 bases clipped from V and 0 bases from J, the junction kept 4 bases outside the gene matches. In germline, CDR1 is SQVTM, CDR2 ANQGSEA. The CDR3 nucleotides are TGCAGCGTTGAGGGACAGGGGCCCATGAACACTGAAGCTTTCTTT. Translating gives CSVEGQGPMNTEAFF.

J is TRBJ2-5 and V is TRBV5-1, with D unresolved. CDR1 and CDR2 (germline): SGHRS, YFSETQ. The CDR3 sequence is 15 residues long. V dropped 6 bases and J dropped 3 bases, with 18 bases sitting between them. DNA for the CDR3: TGCGCCAGCACCCAAAAGGTAGGACCCGAAGAGACCCAGTACTTC. This sequence encodes CASTQKVGPEETQYF.

This sequence joins TRBV5-1 and TRBJ1-2; 8 nucleotides align to TRBD1. V dropped 4 bases and J dropped 6; count of bases not matched to a gene: 17. Germline CDR1 and CDR2: SGHRS and YFSETQ. The CDR3 spans 17 residues. This CDR3 reads CASSTSTATGDVDGYTF. CDR3 nucleotides: TGCGCCAGCAGCACCTCGACAGCGACAGGGGACGTTGATGGCTACACCTTC.

This chain uses TRBV6-2 or TRBV6-3 with TRBJ2-1, with a weak D call TRBD2 (6 bases). V lost 6 bases, J lost 3 bases, and 9 bases lay in between. This CDR3 is 13 amino acids long. Germline V gene sequence: CDR1 MNHEY, CDR2 SVGEGT. The CDR3: CASSPGDYNEQFF. The CDR3 bases are TGTGCCAGCAGCCCGGGGGACTACAATGAGCAGTTCTTC.

The V call is TRBV10-1, the J call TRBJ1-1, with a tentative D call TRBD1 (5 bases). Germline lookup yields CDR1 WNHNN and CDR2 SYGVQD (reference sequence). Trimming removed 3 bases from V and 1 base from J, with 6 bases in between. This CDR3 region has 13 residues. For the CDR3, the DNA is TGCGCCAGCAGTGATCAGGGGAACACTGAAGCTTTCTTT. Protein sequence: CASSDQGNTEAFF.

J is TRBJ1-2 and V is TRBV6-5; tentatively, D is TRBD1 (6 bases). There are 12 residues in the CDR3. Germline V gene sequence: CDR1 MNHEY, CDR2 SVGAGI. Trimming took off 9 bases at V and 4 bases at J, with 12 bases between the two ends. In DNA form, the CDR3 reads TGTGCCAGTAAGAACAGGGTCTATGGCTACACCTTC. Translation: CASKNRVYGYTF.

The chain is built from TRBV3-1 (or the pseudogene TRBV3-2) and TRBJ1-2, with 10 bases that match TRBD1. The CDR3 covers 17 residues. The germline gives CDR1 LGHDT, CDR2 YNNKEL (reference sequence). J was trimmed by 8 bases and V by 0 bases; bases with no gene match: 12. CDR3 nucleotides: TGTGCCAGCAGCCAAGATCATCCCAGACAGGGGGCCCGAGGCTACACCTTC. The encoded protein is CASSQDHPRQGARGYTF.

The V call is TRBV4-2, the J call TRBJ2-5, with 11 bases lining up with TRBD2. CDR3 size: 16 residues. The germline V gene has CDR1 LGHNA and CDR2 YNFKEQ. V lost 3 bases and J lost 1; bases outside the gene matches: 4. In nucleotides, the CDR3 is TGTGCCAGCAGCCATGGACTAGCGGGCTCCCAAGAGACCCAGTACTTC. Protein sequence: CASSHGLAGSQETQYF.

V gene TRBV13 combines with J gene TRBJ2-7; TRBD2 might be the D (6 bases). The germline CDR1 and CDR2 sequences are PRHDT and FYEKMQ (reference sequence). The CDR3 consists of 15 residues. The ends were cut back, 3 bases at V and 0 bases at J, with 12 bases in the middle. The CDR3 DNA sequence: TGTGCCAGCAGCTTGGGAGGACGTAGCTCCTACGAGCAGTACTTC. Protein: CASSLGGRSSYEQYF.